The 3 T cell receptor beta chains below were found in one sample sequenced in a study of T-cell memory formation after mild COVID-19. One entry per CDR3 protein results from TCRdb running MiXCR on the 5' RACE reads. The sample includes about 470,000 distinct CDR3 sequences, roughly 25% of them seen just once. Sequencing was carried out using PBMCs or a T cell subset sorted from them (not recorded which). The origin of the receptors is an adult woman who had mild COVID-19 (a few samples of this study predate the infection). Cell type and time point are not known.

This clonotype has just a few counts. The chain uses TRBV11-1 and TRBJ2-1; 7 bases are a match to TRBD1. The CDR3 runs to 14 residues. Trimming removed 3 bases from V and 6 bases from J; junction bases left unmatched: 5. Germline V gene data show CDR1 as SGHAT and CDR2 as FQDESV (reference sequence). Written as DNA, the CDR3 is TGTGCCAGCAGCTTCGACAGGGTACGCAATGAGCAGTTCTTC. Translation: CASSFDRVRNEQFF.

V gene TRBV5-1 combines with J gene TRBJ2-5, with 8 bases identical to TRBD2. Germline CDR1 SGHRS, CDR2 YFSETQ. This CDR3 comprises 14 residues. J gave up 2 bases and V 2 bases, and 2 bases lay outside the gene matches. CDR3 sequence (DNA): TGCGCCAGCAGCTTCACTAGCGGTCAAGAGACCCAGTACTTC. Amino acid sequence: CASSFTSGQETQYF.

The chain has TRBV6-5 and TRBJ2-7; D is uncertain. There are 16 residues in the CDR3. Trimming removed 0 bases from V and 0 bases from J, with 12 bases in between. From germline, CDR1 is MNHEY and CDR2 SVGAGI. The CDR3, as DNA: TGTGCCAGCAGTTACTCGAGTCCCGGGTTCTCCTACGAGCAGTACTTC. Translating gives CASSYSSPGFSYEQYF.